The present T cell receptor (beta chain) was sequenced within a study of T cell changes during pregnancy in multiple sclerosis. The data were produced by immunoSEQ multiplex PCR, yet TCRdb's version contains in-frame clones alone and is incomplete. Here the sample spans around 50,000 clones, approximately 92% being singletons. The V gene's germline CDR1 is MNHNY and CDR2 SVGAGI (reference sequence). V lost 5 bases and J 1 base, leaving 11 bases between the germline ends. The CDR3 contains 14 residues. The sequence derives from a female donor with multiple sclerosis, enrolled in a pregnancy study. This chain links TRBV6-6 with TRBJ1-1; tentative D call: TRBD1 (6 bases). The material sequenced was CD8+ T cells from peripheral blood mononuclear cells, taken in the second trimester of pregnancy. The CDR3 region has the DNA TGTGCCAGCAGTCCGGACAGAGCGAACACTGAAGCTTTCTTT. Protein sequence: CASSPDRANTEAFF.